This paragraph reports one TCR gamma chain. This clone was detected a few times. The specificity of this receptor is unknown. No clone much larger than this one lies a single base away; base qualities are absent. The library came from RT-PCR. TCRdb records Illumina MiSeq as the sequencer. Clonotypes were called again by TCRdb from the public reads via CATT, and duplicate nucleotide sequences were then merged into one entry. Here the sample has some 120 gamma-chain clones; roughly 19% occur a single time. Of the sample, roughly 50% is held by the ten largest clones. This sample is drawn from a study of gammadelta T cells in human blood (dated by TCRdb to about 2020). Summary of the overall study and its limitations: The study reported that microbial exposure appeared to drive polyclonal expansion of innate gamma-delta T cells immediately after birth.

Per the germline V gene (reference sequence), GITISATS is the CDR1 and ISYDGTV is the CDR2. Trimming removed 4 bases from V and 4 bases from J; the gene matches leave 4 bases unexplained. Including the terminal cysteine and phenylalanine, the CDR3 comprises 16 residues. Solely the CDR3 DNA is kept, with 48 bases framed from the first base. Recombination joined TRGV9 with TRGJP. The TCR comes from a human donor. The material sequenced was Vgamma9Vdelta2 gamma-delta T cells from infant blood. The CDR3 in this case is CALWDQQELGKKIKVF. The DNA sequence follows: TGTGCCTTGTGGGACCAACAAGAGTTGGGCAAAAAAATCAAGGTATTT.